A single sample is the source of the 26 T cell receptor beta chains below, sequenced in a study of T cells in Graves' hyperthyroidism and ophthalmopathy. Researchers took RNA transcripts and amplified the TCR beta CDR3 regions from them. When the TCR CDR3 underwent first-round RT-PCR, the HTBI primer set was used. From the multiplex PCR reads, TCRdb called clonotypes with MiXCR, one entry per CDR3 protein. Among a few hundred thousand distinct CDR3 sequences listed, roughly 13% were seen once. The material sequenced was blood. The receptors originated from a woman younger than 30 with Graves' hyperthyroidism.

The gene calls are TRBV18 and TRBJ2-3, with 11 positions matching TRBD2. The CDR3 length is 16 residues. The J segment lost 3 bases and the V segment lost 6 bases, leaving 8 bases of the junction unmatched. Germline V gives CDR1 KGHSH, CDR2 LQKENI. The CDR3 sequence is CASSPKTSGITDTQYF. The CDR3 coding sequence is TGTGCCAGCTCCCCCAAGACTAGCGGGATAACAGATACGCAGTATTTT.

This clonotype has ten or more counts. V and J are TRBV9 and TRBJ2-5, with D perhaps matching TRBD2 (6 bases). There are 15 residues in the CDR3. CDR1 and CDR2 (germline): SGDLS, YYNGEE. The V end lost 0 bases, the J end lost 1 base, and 10 bases lay between the germline ends. The CDR3 reads CASSVGGRSQETQYF. The CDR3 region has the DNA TGTGCCAGCAGCGTAGGGGGGAGGTCCCAAGAGACCCAGTACTTC.

The J gene is TRBJ2-2, the V gene TRBV12-3 or TRBV12-4, with D hard to call. V lost 3 bases and J lost 5, with 31 bases in between. The CDR3 sequence is 21 residues long. Here the CDR3 reads CASSFGRINYGYTLATGELFF. For the CDR3, the DNA is TGTGCCAGCAGTTTTGGAAGAATTAACTATGGCTACACCTTAGCTACCGGGGAGCTGTTTTTT.

This clonotype came up many times. The chain is built from TRBV28 and TRBJ1-2; D not certain. With 5 bases removed from V and 6 bases from J, the gap between germline ends came to 16 bases. The CDR3 consists of 14 residues. CDR1 and CDR2 (germline): MDHEN, SYDVKM. CDR3 sequence reads: CASSPIDLRDGYTF. As DNA, the CDR3 is TGTGCCAGCAGTCCAATTGATCTCAGAGATGGCTACACCTTC.

This clonotype was seen ten or more times. V gene TRBV20-1 combines with J gene TRBJ1-5, with TRBD1 as a possible D gene (6 bases). This CDR3 has 12 residues. Germline loops: CDR1 DFQATT, CDR2 SNEGSKA (reference sequence). V was clipped by 5 bases and J by 4 bases, with 9 bases between them. CDR3 amino acids: CSAGQSNQPQHF. The CDR3 coding sequence is TGCAGTGCTGGACAGTCAAATCAGCCCCAGCATTTT.

This clonotype was observed at least ten times. The gene calls are TRBV20-1 and TRBJ2-7; either TRBD1 or TRBD2 may supply D (5 bases each). CDR1 DFQATT and CDR2 SNEGSKA come from the germline V gene (reference sequence). The CDR3 spans 15 residues. V lost 3 bases and J 0 bases, leaving 15 bases between the germline ends. The CDR3 loop reads CSASGADSYSYEQYF. As DNA, the CDR3 is TGCAGTGCTAGCGGGGCCGATTCTTACTCCTACGAGCAGTACTTC.

This clonotype was recorded at least ten times. The rearrangement joins TRBV20-1 to TRBJ1-6; 10 bases line up with TRBD1. J lost 9 bases, V lost 1 base, and 3 bases had no gene match. The CDR3 is made up of 14 amino acids. The germline V gene has CDR1 DFQATT and CDR2 SNEGSKA (reference sequence). CDR3 residues: CSARAGTGVSPLHF. The CDR3 coding sequence is TGCAGTGCTAGAGCCGGGACAGGGGTTTCACCCCTCCACTTT.

Ten or more counts support this clonotype. The CDR3 loop reads CASSLRRSNTGELFF. Here the CDR3 DNA reads TGTGCCAGCAGTTTGCGCAGGAGCAACACCGGGGAGCTGTTTTTT. The chain links TRBV12-3 or TRBV12-4 to TRBJ2-2; D remains ambiguous. Trimming took off 3 bases at V and 2 bases at J, with 10 bases between the two ends. The CDR3 contains 15 residues.

This clonotype was seen at least ten times. V usage is TRBV11-1 and J usage is TRBJ1-1; D is perhaps TRBD1 (6 bases). Trimming left V 5 bases short and J 1 base short, with 14 bases between. The CDR3 contains 15 residues. The germline CDR1 and CDR2 sequences are SGHAT and FQDESV (reference sequence). CDR3 sequence: CASSMNRVTNTEAFF. DNA for the CDR3: TGTGCCAGCAGCATGAACAGGGTGACGAACACTGAAGCTTTCTTT.

In its sample, this clonotype was seen many times. This chain joins TRBV6-1 and TRBJ1-5, with D tentatively TRBD1 (6 bases). This CDR3 comprises 16 residues. The V end was cut by 5 bases, the J end by 2 bases, with 16 bases between. Per germline, CDR1 MNHNS and CDR2 SASEGT. The CDR3 nucleotides are TGTGCCAGCAGTCGCCACACAGGGAATGGCAATCAGCCCCAGCATTTT. It codes for CASSRHTGNGNQPQHF.

This clonotype was seen ten or more times. V usage is TRBV7-9 and J usage is TRBJ2-3; tentative D call: TRBD2 (7 bases). Trimming stripped 5 bases from V and 5 bases from J, with 17 bases between. Germline V gene sequence: CDR1 SEHNR, CDR2 FQNEAQ (reference sequence). The CDR3 totals 15 residues. CDR3 DNA sequence: TGTGCCAGCAGCCCTACCGGGGGGCTCCGAGATACGCAGTATTTT. Residues: CASSPTGGLRDTQYF.

The gene calls are TRBV30 and TRBJ1-3; weak D call: TRBD1 (5 bases). Germline V gene sequence: CDR1 GTSNPN, CDR2 SVGIG (reference sequence). V dropped 0 bases and J dropped 4 bases, with 16 bases sitting between them. This CDR3 contains 16 residues. In DNA form, the CDR3 reads TGTGCCTGGAGTGTACAAGGCAGGGAATTCGGAAACACCATATATTTT. Protein: CAWSVQGREFGNTIYF.

The table lists this clonotype with many counts. This chain links TRBV11-2 with TRBJ2-1; 10 bases are shared with TRBD2. With 5 bases clipped from V and 10 bases from J, the junction kept 17 bases outside the gene matches. The germline gives CDR1 SGHAT, CDR2 FQNNGV. This CDR3 comprises 17 residues. The CDR3 reads CASSILSGRASLVEQFF. In DNA, the CDR3 is TGTGCCAGCAGCATCCTGAGCGGGAGGGCAAGTTTAGTAGAGCAGTTCTTC.

In its sample, this clonotype was seen a few times. CDR3 amino acids: CASSQDPPGKDNEQFF. CDR3 nucleotide sequence: TGCGCCAGCAGCCAAGACCCCCCAGGGAAAGACAATGAGCAGTTCTTC. This sequence joins TRBV4-1 and TRBJ2-1, with a possible D match to TRBD1 (5 bases). The V end was cut by 0 bases, the J end by 5 bases, with 14 bases between. The CDR3 is made up of 16 amino acids. The germline CDR1 and CDR2 sequences are MGHRA and YSYEKL.

Ten or more counts support this clonotype. The genes are TRBV19 and TRBJ1-1; D is perhaps TRBD1 (6 bases). Germline loops: CDR1 LNHDA, CDR2 SQIVND (reference sequence). The CDR3 runs to 16 residues. Trimming took off 4 bases at V and 1 base at J, with 16 bases between the two ends. This chain's CDR3 is CASSTLMTGWNTEAFF. The CDR3 nucleotides are TGTGCCAGTAGTACCCTCATGACAGGTTGGAACACTGAAGCTTTCTTT.

This clonotype was observed at least ten times. This chain uses TRBV7-8 with TRBJ2-1; D tentatively reads TRBD1 or TRBD2 (5 bases each). V gave up 8 bases and J gave up 8 bases, with 10 bases separating them. Germline-derived CDR1 and CDR2 are SGHVS and FQNEAQ. The CDR3 runs to 11 residues. The CDR3 region is CASGRGDEQFF. In DNA, the CDR3 is TGTGCCAGCGGGAGAGGGGATGAGCAGTTCTTC.

Ten or more counts support this clonotype. The CDR3 DNA is TGTGCCAGTAGAAGGGGGCTGGTGAACACTGAAGCTTTCTTT. As protein: CASRRGLVNTEAFF. The chain employs TRBV19 and TRBJ1-1; 7 bases are a match to TRBD1. V lost 6 bases to trimming and J lost 0 bases; unmatched junction nucleotides: 4. Germline CDR1 reads LNHDA; CDR2 reads SQIVND (reference sequence). The CDR3 length is 14 residues.

This clonotype was seen many times. The chain joins TRBV30 to TRBJ1-1; no clear D gene. With 6 bases removed from V and 5 bases from J, the gap between germline ends came to 10 bases. Germline CDR1 and CDR2: GTSNPN and SVGIG (reference sequence). This CDR3 has 11 residues. The CDR3 region is CACGQSTEAFF. The CDR3 DNA is TGTGCCTGCGGGCAGAGTACTGAAGCTTTCTTT.

This clonotype has a count of ten or more. The gene calls are TRBV13 and TRBJ1-1; 10 bases line up with TRBD1. Germline-derived CDR1 and CDR2 are PRHDT and FYEKMQ (reference sequence). The CDR3 consists of 16 residues. Losses at the gene ends were 4 bases for V and 3 bases for J; bases not matched to a gene: 8. The CDR3 sequence is CASSSTDRGGDTEAFF. CDR3 sequence (DNA): TGTGCCAGCAGCTCAACGGACAGGGGGGGCGACACTGAAGCTTTCTTT.

In this sample, this clonotype turned up many times. The rearrangement links TRBV6-4 to TRBJ2-2; no reliable D call. The length of the CDR3 is 15 residues. Germline CDR1 is MRHNA and CDR2 is SNTAGT. Deletions cut 0 bases from V and 1 base from J, with 6 bases between. DNA of the CDR3: TGTGCCAGCAGTGACTCGCCCGGGAACACCGGGGAGCTGTTTTTT. Its protein is CASSDSPGNTGELFF.

This clonotype came up many times. The CDR3 sequence is CASRRTEYEQYF. The CDR3, as DNA: TGTGCCAGCAGGCGGACAGAGTACGAGCAGTACTTC. The chain couples TRBV6-1 to TRBJ2-7; possibly TRBD1 for D (6 bases). Germline-derived CDR1 and CDR2 are MNHNS and SASEGT. The CDR3 spans 12 residues. V was pared by 6 bases and J by 4 bases, with 10 bases between.

In this sample, this clonotype turned up a few times. V gene TRBV30 combines with J gene TRBJ2-1; 7 bases fit TRBD1. The J call may be wrong; the DNA end is better matched by TRBJ2-7. Germline CDR1 and CDR2: GTSNPN and SVGIG (reference sequence). The CDR3 loop spans 16 amino acids. As DNA, the CDR3 is TGTGCCTGGAGTGTCCCGACAGGGCGAACCTACAATGAGCAGTACTTC. Its protein product is CAWSVPTGRTYNEQYF.

The sample holds many counts of this clonotype. The V and J genes are TRBV5-1 and TRBJ2-3; the D gene is possibly TRBD2 (5 bases). The CDR3 runs 15 residues. The V end lost 1 base, the J end lost 1 base, and 10 bases lay between the germline ends. CDR1 SGHRS and CDR2 YFSETQ come from the germline V gene. CDR3 region: CASSLSGEGTDTQYF. The CDR3 nucleotides are TGCGCCAGCAGCTTGAGCGGAGAGGGCACAGATACGCAGTATTTT.

J is TRBJ2-1 and V is TRBV4-1, with 9 bases fitting TRBD2. This CDR3 is 17 amino acids long. Losses at the gene ends were 0 bases for V and 4 bases for J; bases not matched to a gene: 7. Germline-derived CDR1 and CDR2 are MGHRA and YSYEKL. The CDR3 region has the DNA TGCGCCAGCAGCCAAGATACGGCTAGCGGGGCGTACAATGAGCAGTTCTTC. Translated: CASSQDTASGAYNEQFF.

As to this clonotype: Being one base from a much bigger clone, this may be a read error. The V call is TRBV7-2, the J call TRBJ1-4; D not certain. The CDR3 spans 14 residues. Germline V gene lookup returns CDR1 SGHTA and CDR2 FQGNSA. The ends were cut back, 2 bases at V and 8 bases at J, with 12 bases in the middle. The CDR3 nucleotides read TGTGCCAGCAGCTTATCAGGAGTGGCGGAAAAACTGTTTTTT. This translates into CASSLSGVAEKLFF.

The chain employs TRBV5-8 and TRBJ2-3; D remains unclear. CDR3 length equals 15 residues. CDR1 SGHTS and CDR2 YDEGEE come from the germline V gene. Trimming removed 0 bases at V and 4 bases at J, with 12 bases between. The CDR3 is CASSLDHRGADTQYF. CDR3 nucleotides: TGTGCCAGCAGCTTGGATCATCGAGGAGCAGATACGCAGTATTTT.